This record looks at one T cell receptor beta chain sequence and its context. The PCR used 60 Vbeta and 13 Jbeta primers. Only in-frame clones appear in the TCRdb table, and some are missing; sequencing was by immunoSEQ multiplex PCR. This sample has hundreds of thousands of clones, with about 66% found just once. The record originates from a study of cytomegalovirus exposure and HLA in healthy donors. The CDR3 covers 12 residues. CDR1 is MNHEY, CDR2 SVGAGI, per germline. The V and J ends lost 6 bases and 9 bases respectively, with 15 bases between them. The sample comprised PBMCs. The genes are TRBV6-5 and TRBJ2-7; tentatively, D is TRBD1 (6 bases). This clonotype was obtained from a female donor in good health and CMV-seronegative. CDR3 nucleotides: TGTGCCAGCAGGGACACAGGGCTGATGCAGTACTTC. It is translated as CASRDTGLMQYF.